A single sample gave rise to the 6 T cell receptor beta chains below, sequenced in a study of blood T cell repertoires in COVID-19. Clones were sequenced by immunoSEQ multiplex PCR, and TCRdb holds only the in-frame ones, with some missing. Among about 87,000 clones listed, about four fifths were seen once. Sequenced material: peripheral blood. These receptors all come from a woman aged 70 to 79 with acute or convalescent COVID-19.

The V gene is TRBV13, the J gene TRBJ1-1; 7 bases map to TRBD1. The CDR3 is 15 residues long. J gave up 3 bases and V 5 bases, and 9 bases lay outside the gene matches. CDR1 and CDR2 (germline): PRHDT, FYEKMQ (reference sequence). CDR3 bases: TGTGCCAGCAGCCGAGGGGGCTGGGGCGACACTGAAGCTTTCTTT. Its translation is CASSRGGWGDTEAFF. The full variable domain, with the rest looked up from reference TRBV13 and TRBJ1-1, is AAGVIQSPRHLIKEKRETATLKCYPIPRHDTVYWYQQGPGQDPQFLISFYEKMQSDKGSIPDRFSAQQFSDYHSELNMSSLELGDSALYFCASSRGGWGDTEAFFGQGTRLTVV.

The CDR3 coding sequence is TGTGCCAGCAGAGACGGGGGTTTGTATAATTCACCCCTCCACTTT. Translated: CASRDGGLYNSPLHF. The chain couples TRBV6-5 to TRBJ1-6; D may be TRBD1 (5 bases). V was pared by 6 bases and J by 4 bases, with 13 bases between. This CDR3 region has 15 residues. Germline V gives CDR1 MNHEY, CDR2 SVGAGI.

V usage is TRBV12-5 and J usage is TRBJ1-2; 7 bases fit TRBD1. The trim removed 1 base at V and 10 bases at J, leaving 3 bases unmatched. This CDR3 is 12 amino acids long. Germline loops: CDR1 LGHNT, CDR2 FRNRAP. This CDR3 reads CASGLDDRDYTF. Written as DNA, the CDR3 is TGTGCTAGTGGTTTGGACGACAGGGACTACACCTTC.

The rearrangement uses TRBV4-1 and TRBJ2-5; D gene uncertain. Trimming cost V 1 base and J 4 bases, with 10 bases left between them. The CDR3 extends over 14 amino acids. The germline V gene encodes CDR1 MGHRA and CDR2 YSYEKL. Here the CDR3 DNA reads TGCGCCAGCAGCCAAGCGGAGTCAACAGAGACCCAGTACTTC. It encodes CASSQAESTETQYF.

The V gene is TRBV5-4, the J gene TRBJ1-3; TRBD1 aligns across 8 bases. This CDR3 contains 15 residues. With V trimmed by 2 bases and J by 4 bases, 5 bases remained unmatched. CDR1 and CDR2 from the germline V gene are SGHNT and YYREEE (reference sequence). In nucleotides, the CDR3 is TGTGCCAGCAGCTTAGACAGGGGTCCCGGAAACACCATATATTTT. Its protein product is CASSLDRGPGNTIYF.

This sequence joins TRBV30 and TRBJ2-2, with 10 bases fitting TRBD1. Trimming cost V 5 bases and J 0 bases; bases outside gene matches: 0. The CDR3 is made up of 14 amino acids. Germline values: CDR1 GTSNPN, CDR2 SVGIG (reference sequence). CDR3: CAWGQGANTGELFF. The CDR3 DNA reads as TGTGCCTGGGGACAGGGGGCGAACACCGGGGAGCTGTTTTTT.